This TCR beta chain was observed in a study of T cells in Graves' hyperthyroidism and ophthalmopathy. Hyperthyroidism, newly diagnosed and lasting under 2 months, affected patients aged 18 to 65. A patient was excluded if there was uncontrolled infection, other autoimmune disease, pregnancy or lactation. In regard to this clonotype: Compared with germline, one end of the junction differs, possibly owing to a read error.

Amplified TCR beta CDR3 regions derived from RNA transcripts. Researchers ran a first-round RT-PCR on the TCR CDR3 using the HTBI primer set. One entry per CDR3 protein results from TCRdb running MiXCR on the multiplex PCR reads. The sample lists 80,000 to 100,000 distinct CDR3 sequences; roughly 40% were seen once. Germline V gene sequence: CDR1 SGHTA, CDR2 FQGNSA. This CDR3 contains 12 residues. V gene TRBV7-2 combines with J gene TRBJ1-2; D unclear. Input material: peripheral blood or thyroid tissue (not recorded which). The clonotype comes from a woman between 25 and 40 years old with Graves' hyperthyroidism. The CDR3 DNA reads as TGTGCCGGCAGCTTATCCTCACGTGGCTACACCTTT. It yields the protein CAGSLSSRGYTF. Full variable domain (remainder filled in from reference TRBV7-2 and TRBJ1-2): GAGVSQSPSNKVTEKGKDVELRCDPISGHTALYWYRQSLGQGLEFLIYFQGNSAPDKSGLPSDRFSAERTGGSVSTLTIQRTQQEDSAVYLCAGSLSSRGYTFGSGTRLTVV.